The clone carrying this T cell receptor (beta chain) was counted only a few times. The antigen remains undetermined. The entry originates in a study of blood T cells in healthy people across ages. Study-level results: Among T cells, TCR beta diversity per million cells dropped roughly linearly as age rose.

Germline values: CDR1 MNHNS, CDR2 SASEGT. There are 14 residues in the CDR3. V was trimmed by 10 bases and J by 11 bases, leaving 26 bases between them. Per individual sample, total RNA of at least 5 micrograms was extracted. A second PCR, run for about 6 to 11 cycles, used a sample-barcoded 5' primer plus a J-beta primer mix. TCRdb reanalysed the 5' RACE reads using MiXCR and keeps one entry per CDR3 protein. Of about 720,000 distinct CDR3 sequences listed, around 25% are singletons. This sample also belongs to another study, concerning T cells of mothers and their children.

Sequencing was carried out using blood. The chain carries TRBV6-1 and TRBJ2-5, with D possibly called TRBD1 or TRBD2 (5 bases each). The receptor was isolated from a boy aged 5-17 years in good health. The CDR3 sequence: CATQSPNRYWEQYF. CDR3 DNA: TGTGCCACCCAATCCCCTAACAGGTATTGGGAGCAGTACTTC.